What follows are 19 T cell receptor beta chains derived from one specimen sequenced in a study of cytomegalovirus exposure and HLA in healthy donors. Using immunoSEQ multiplex PCR, the repertoire was profiled, and TCRdb retains in-frame clones only, with some absent. Of 70,000 to 85,000 clones in the sample, roughly 94% are singletons; the top ten hold 1.5% to 2%. Sequenced: PBMCs. The origin of the receptors is a woman under 30 in good health and CMV-seropositive.

The chain couples TRBV5-1 to TRBJ1-5; D perhaps matches TRBD1 (5 bases). V gave up 5 bases and J gave up 5 bases, with 11 bases separating them. Germline V gene sequence: CDR1 SGHRS, CDR2 YFSETQ. The CDR3 loop spans 13 amino acids. DNA for the CDR3: TGCGCCAGCAGACTAACAGGAGATCAGCCCCAGCATTTT. It specifies CASRLTGDQPQHF.

This clone came up once. The chain carries TRBV5-1 and TRBJ1-2; 7 positions match TRBD1. The germline gives CDR1 SGHRS, CDR2 YFSETQ. The CDR3 spans 13 residues. V was clipped by 4 bases and J by 4 bases; unmatched bases: 4. The DNA of the CDR3 is TGCGCCAGCAGCACGGGACAGACCTATGGCTACACCTTC. Its translation is CASSTGQTYGYTF. Looking up the rest from reference TRBV5-1 and TRBJ1-2 gives the full variable domain: KAGVTQTPRYLIKTRGQQVTLSCSPISGHRSVSWYQQTPGQGLQFLFEYFSETQRNKGNFPGRFSGRQFSNSRSEMNVSTLELGDSALYLCASSTGQTYGYTFGSGTRLTVV.

This clone was detected only once. The V and J genes are TRBV5-1 and TRBJ2-1; TRBD2 agrees at 12 bases. The J segment lost 8 bases and the V segment lost 3 bases, leaving 6 bases of the junction unmatched. The CDR3 spans 15 residues. Per the germline V gene, CDR1 is SGHRS and CDR2 is YFSETQ. In nucleotides, the CDR3 is TGCGCCAGCAGCTCTAGCGGGGGGGCCTCGGATGAGCAGTTCTTC. It codes for CASSSSGGASDEQFF. Using reference TRBV5-1 and TRBJ2-1 for the parts outside the CDR3, the full variable domain is KAGVTQTPRYLIKTRGQQVTLSCSPISGHRSVSWYQQTPGQGLQFLFEYFSETQRNKGNFPGRFSGRQFSNSRSEMNVSTLELGDSALYLCASSSSGGASDEQFFGPGTRLTVL.

The rearrangement joins TRBV4-1 to TRBJ1-4; D is uncertain. Germline-derived CDR1 and CDR2 are MGHRA and YSYEKL. The CDR3 length is 18 residues. The V gene lost 0 bases and the J gene lost 6 bases, with 20 bases spanning the gap. The CDR3 region is CASSQDPLRGRLDEKLFF. DNA for the CDR3: TGCGCCAGCAGCCAAGACCCCCTCAGAGGGAGGTTAGATGAAAAACTGTTTTTT.

The chain uses TRBV6-1 and TRBJ2-2; D gene unclear. Germline loops: CDR1 MNHNS, CDR2 SASEGT. CDR3 length: 16 residues. V was pared by 2 bases and J by 3 bases, with 13 bases between. CDR3 residues: CASSESLRLYTGELFF. As DNA, the CDR3 is TGTGCCAGCAGTGAATCTTTAAGACTGTACACCGGGGAGCTGTTTTTT.

The chain links TRBV5-1 to TRBJ2-2; 7 bases agree with TRBD1. J gave up 1 base and V 6 bases, and 6 bases lay outside the gene matches. The CDR3 contains 15 residues. Germline lookup yields CDR1 SGHRS and CDR2 YFSETQ. For the CDR3, the DNA is TGCGCCAGCACAGGACAGGCGCTGAACACCGGGGAGCTGTTTTTT. It encodes CASTGQALNTGELFF. Full variable domain (remainder filled in from reference TRBV5-1 and TRBJ2-2): KAGVTQTPRYLIKTRGQQVTLSCSPISGHRSVSWYQQTPGQGLQFLFEYFSETQRNKGNFPGRFSGRQFSNSRSEMNVSTLELGDSALYLCASTGQALNTGELFFGEGSRLTVL.

The V and J genes are TRBV7-2 and TRBJ1-2, with 7 bases matching TRBD1. The CDR3 extends over 14 amino acids. Germline V lookup: CDR1 SGHTA, CDR2 FQGNSA. V lost 3 bases to trimming and J lost 7 bases; unmatched junction nucleotides: 8. CDR3 in amino acids: CASSFEGAPLGYTF. DNA for the CDR3: TGTGCCAGCAGCTTCGAGGGGGCGCCCCTTGGCTACACCTTC.

V and J are TRBV7-9 and TRBJ2-3, with TRBD2 identical over 8 bases. After removal of 5 bases from V and 11 bases from J, the junction contained 9 bases not matched to a gene. CDR1 and CDR2 (germline): SEHNR, FQNEAQ (reference sequence). The CDR3 runs 13 residues. The CDR3 region is CASSPPGLGLQYF. CDR3 in DNA: TGTGCCAGCAGCCCGCCGGGACTAGGGTTGCAGTATTTT.

The chain carries TRBV7-2 and TRBJ2-3; 9 nucleotides match TRBD2. V trimming: 2 bases; J trimming: 2 bases; junction bases outside the gene matches: 2. This CDR3 comprises 15 residues. Germline CDR1 and CDR2: SGHTA and FQGNSA. CDR3: CASSLIAGDTDTQYF. As DNA, the CDR3 is TGTGCCAGCAGCTTAATAGCGGGAGACACAGATACGCAGTATTTT.

The V call is TRBV2, the J call TRBJ2-5, with D possibly TRBD2 on 5 matching bases. This CDR3 has 11 residues. Per the germline V gene, CDR1 is SNHLY and CDR2 is FYNNEI. The V and J ends lost 6 bases and 7 bases respectively, with 9 bases between them. The DNA for the CDR3 is TGTGCCAGCAGGGCCGAGGGGACCCAGTACTTC. This translates into CASRAEGTQYF. The full variable domain, its missing parts supplied by reference TRBV2 and TRBJ2-5, is EPEVTQTPSHQVTQMGQEVILRCVPISNHLYFYWYRQILGQKVEFLVSFYNNEISEKSEIFDDQFSVERPDGSNFTLKIRSTKLEDSAMYFCASRAEGTQYFGPGTRLLVL.

This sequence joins TRBV19 and TRBJ2-1; TRBD2 matches 12 bases. This CDR3 spans 14 amino acids. Unmatched junction bases numbered 5, after V lost 6 bases and J lost 8 bases. CDR1 and CDR2 (germline): LNHDA, SQIVND (reference sequence). The CDR3 DNA reads as TGTGCCAGTAGGGAGACTAGCGGGAGCTATGAGCAGTTCTTC. Its translation: CASRETSGSYEQFF.

The V and J genes are TRBV19 and TRBJ2-7; 8 bases are a match to TRBD1. V shed 6 bases and J 1 base; nucleotides not matched to a gene: 5. Germline CDR1 is LNHDA and CDR2 is SQIVND (reference sequence). This CDR3 is built from 14 residues. The CDR3 DNA reads as TGTGCCAGTAGGCTAACAGGGGGTTCCTACGAGCAGTACTTC. Translation: CASRLTGGSYEQYF.

The gene calls are TRBV7-9 and TRBJ1-1; TRBD1 aligns across 7 bases. V shed 5 bases, J shed 0 bases, and the junction held 6 bases outside the gene matches. CDR3 length: 15 residues. The V gene's germline CDR1 is SEHNR and CDR2 FQNEAQ (reference sequence). CDR3 sequence reads: CASSQETGMNTEAFF. For the CDR3, the DNA is TGTGCCAGCAGCCAAGAGACAGGGATGAACACTGAAGCTTTCTTT.

This chain links TRBV5-1 with TRBJ2-2; TRBD2 aligns across 7 bases. V trimming: 6 bases; J trimming: 6 bases; junction bases outside the gene matches: 11. The CDR3 length is 15 residues. Germline CDR1 is SGHRS and CDR2 is YFSETQ. The CDR3 here is CASTVGTTLPGELFF. CDR3 DNA sequence: TGCGCCAGCACTGTCGGGACTACCCTCCCCGGGGAGCTGTTTTTT.

This clone was detected once. This rearrangement joins TRBV19 to TRBJ1-2, with D perhaps matching TRBD1 (5 bases). Trimming removed 8 bases from V and 3 bases from J, with 10 bases in between. This CDR3 is built from 12 residues. Germline CDR1 is LNHDA and CDR2 is SQIVND (reference sequence). In nucleotides, the CDR3 is TGTGCCAGTGGCAAGGGGTACTATGGCTACACCTTC. Its protein is CASGKGYYGYTF.

The chain carries TRBV5-6 and TRBJ2-7; 8 bases align to TRBD1. The CDR3 runs to 14 residues. CDR1 SGHDT and CDR2 YYEEEE come from the germline V gene. J was trimmed by 2 bases and V by 9 bases; bases with no gene match: 10. For the CDR3, the DNA is TGTGCCACCAATCTCCGGGACAGGCCCTACGAGCAGTACTTC. It translates to CATNLRDRPYEQYF.

V gene TRBV2 combines with J gene TRBJ2-2; 11 nucleotides match TRBD2. V shed 6 bases and J 5 bases; nucleotides not matched to a gene: 5. Germline CDR1 is SNHLY and CDR2 is FYNNEI. The length of the CDR3 is 15 residues. The CDR3 sequence is CASRALAGGTGELFF. CDR3 nucleotide sequence: TGTGCCAGCAGAGCCCTAGCGGGAGGAACCGGGGAGCTGTTTTTT.

This sequence joins TRBV7-2 and TRBJ2-7, with TRBD2 identical over 9 bases. The CDR3 has 15 amino acids. V lost 5 bases to trimming and J lost 2 bases; unmatched junction nucleotides: 7. The germline gives CDR1 SGHTA, CDR2 FQGNSA. The CDR3 loop reads CASSAGLATTYEQYF. Written as DNA, the CDR3 is TGTGCCAGCAGCGCCGGACTAGCGACTACCTACGAGCAGTACTTC.

The chain has TRBV11-2 and TRBJ1-1; D perhaps matches TRBD1 (6 bases). The CDR3 contains 15 residues. The germline CDR1 and CDR2 sequences are SGHAT and FQNNGV. Trimming left V 3 bases short and J 0 bases short, with 11 bases between. The CDR3 DNA is TGTGCCAGCAGCTTTGGGACAAGAATGAACACTGAAGCTTTCTTT. Amino acid sequence: CASSFGTRMNTEAFF.